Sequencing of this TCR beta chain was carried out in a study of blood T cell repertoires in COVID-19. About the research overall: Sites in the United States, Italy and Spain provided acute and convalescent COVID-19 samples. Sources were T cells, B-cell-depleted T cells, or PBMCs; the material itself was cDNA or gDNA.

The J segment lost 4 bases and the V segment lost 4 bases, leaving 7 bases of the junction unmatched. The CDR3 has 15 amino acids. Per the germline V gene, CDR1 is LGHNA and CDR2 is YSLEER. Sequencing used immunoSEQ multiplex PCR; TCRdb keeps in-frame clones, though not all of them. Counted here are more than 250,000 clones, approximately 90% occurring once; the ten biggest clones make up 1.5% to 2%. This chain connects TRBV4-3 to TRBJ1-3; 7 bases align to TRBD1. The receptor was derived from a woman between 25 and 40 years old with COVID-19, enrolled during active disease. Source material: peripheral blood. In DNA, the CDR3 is TGCGCCAGCAGCCGTGGTAGGGGGCTCGGAAACACCATATATTTT. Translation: CASSRGRGLGNTIYF.